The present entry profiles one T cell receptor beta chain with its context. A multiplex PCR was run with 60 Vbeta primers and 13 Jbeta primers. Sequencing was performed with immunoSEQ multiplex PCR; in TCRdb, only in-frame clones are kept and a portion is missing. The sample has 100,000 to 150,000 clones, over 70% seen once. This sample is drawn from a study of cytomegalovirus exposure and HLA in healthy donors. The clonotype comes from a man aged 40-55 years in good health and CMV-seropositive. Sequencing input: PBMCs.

CDR3 nucleotide sequence: TGTGCCAGCAGCTTAGTCGCAGGGAATAATTCACCCCTCCACTTT. Protein product: CASSLVAGNNSPLHF. The chain combines TRBV13 with TRBJ1-6, with TRBD1 as a possible D gene (5 bases). The V and J ends lost 1 base and 5 bases respectively, with 9 bases between them. The CDR3 has 15 amino acids. The germline V gene encodes CDR1 PRHDT and CDR2 FYEKMQ (reference sequence).